A selection of T cell receptor beta chains follows, all from one sample in a study of beta chain features in type 1 diabetes. The table came from immunoSEQ multiplex PCR; TCRdb's copy has only in-frame clones and leaves some out. The sample consists of 130,000 to 150,000 clones, about 13% of them appearing once. The sequenced material came from central memory CD4+ T cells from blood. The origin of the receptors is a man aged 18 to 30 with type 1 diabetes. Each CDR3 is given with its conserved first and last residue. The D gene is left open where the match is weak. The listing skips clone size in some rows; elsewhere it reads once, few, many or a size class.

J | V | size | D | DNA | CDR3
TRBJ2-3 | TRBV5-6 | - | - | TGTGCCAGCAGCTTGGCCGTAGGGGCAGATACGCAGTATTTT | CASSLAVGADTQYF
TRBJ2-2 | TRBV27 | - | TRBD2 | TGTGCCAGCAGTCGCCCGGGAGGTAACGGGGAGCTGTTTTTT | CASSRPGGNGELFF
TRBJ2-5 | TRBV4-2 | many | TRBD2 | TGTGCCAGCAAAGCGGGAACCCCCCGAGGGGAGACCCAGTACTTC | CASKAGTPRGETQYF
TRBJ1-2 | TRBV28 | - | TRBD1 | TGTGCCAGCAGTTTGTACTCCGGGACAGCTAACTATGGCTACACCTTC | CASSLYSGTANYGYTF
TRBJ2-5 | TRBV4-1 | few | - | TGCGCCAGCCAATCTCAGGGGAGTGGAGAGACCCAGTACTTC | CASQSQGSGETQYF
TRBJ1-1 | TRBV30 | - | TRBD1 | TGTGCCTGGACCCACAGGGACAGATCACGGCCTGAAGCTTTCTTT | CAWTHRDRSRPEAFF
TRBJ1-1 | TRBV30 | - | TRBD1 | TGTGCGGCAGGGGGCACTGAAGCTTTCTTT | CAAGGTEAFF
TRBJ2-5 | TRBV7-9 | many | - | TGTGCCAGCAGCTTGGGACGGCCGGAGACCCAGTACTTC | CASSLGRPETQYF
TRBJ1-2 | TRBV7-2 | few | - | TGTGCCAGCAGCCTCATTGGGGGTGGGAATGGCTACACCTTC | CASSLIGGGNGYTF
TRBJ2-5 | TRBV7-9 | - | - | TGTGCCAGCAGCTTAGGTTTTACAGAGACCCAGTACTTC | CASSLGFTETQYF
TRBJ2-1 | TRBV7-9 | - | - | TGTGCCAGCAGCCCTCCGAGGAGGCTAGCGCCTTACAATGAGCAGTTCTTC | CASSPPRRLAPYNEQFF
TRBJ1-1 | TRBV19 | - | - | TGTGCCAGTAGAACTCGGGGGGAGACTGAAGCTTTCTTT | CASRTRGETEAFF
TRBJ2-5 | TRBV7-2 | few | - | TGTGCCAGCAGCTCCGACAGAGGAGAGACCCAGTACTTC | CASSSDRGETQYF
TRBJ1-2 | TRBV7-9 | many | - | TGTGCCAGCAGTTCTGGTCTCAGTAAACTCTACACCTTC | CASSSGLSKLYTF
TRBJ2-3 | TRBV28 | - | TRBD2 | TGTGCCAGCAGTTTATTCGTAGCGGGGGGCACAGATACGCAGTATTTT | CASSLFVAGGTDTQYF
TRBJ1-1 | TRBV5-1 | - | - | TGCGCCAGCAGCTTTGGGACTGAAGCTTTCTTT | CASSFGTEAFF
TRBJ2-6 | TRBV7-9 | - | - | TGTGCCAACGAAATATCTGGGGCCAACGTCCTGACTTTC | CANEISGANVLTF
TRBJ1-1 | TRBV10-3 | - | TRBD1 | TGTGCCATCAGTGACGCCCGGACAGGGGGCGATGAAGCTTTCTTT | CAISDARTGGDEAFF
TRBJ1-5 | TRBV2 | - | - | TGTGCCAGCAGGCCCGTGGGTGATAGCAATCAGCCCCAGCATTTT | CASRPVGDSNQPQHF
TRBJ2-1 | TRBV11-3 | many | - | TGTGCCAGCAGTCCAACGTCAGGGGGCGCGGGAGTTGAGCAGTTCTTC | CASSPTSGGAGVEQFF
TRBJ2-7 | TRBV2 | - | - | TGTGCCAGCAGTGTTTTAGGGCTTAGAGGCGAGCAGTACTTC | CASSVLGLRGEQYF
TRBJ2-6 | TRBV9 | few | TRBD1 | TGTGCCAGCAGCGCGCGACAGGGGATGGTCTCTGGGGCCAACGTCCTGACTTTC | CASSARQGMVSGANVLTF
TRBJ2-1 | TRBV5-4 | few | TRBD2 | TGTGCCAGCGCATTCGGGGAGGGGACGGCCTACAATGAGCAGTTCTTC | CASAFGEGTAYNEQFF
TRBJ1-1 | TRBV30 | - | - | TGTGCCTGGGAACGGGGCACTGAAGCTTTCTTT | CAWERGTEAFF
TRBJ2-7 | TRBV2 | few | - | TGTGCCAGCAGTGTCGGCGGGCACACCTACGAGCAGTACTTC | CASSVGGHTYEQYF
TRBJ1-2 | TRBV6-5 | once | - | TGTGCCAGCAGTTACATCGGACTGAGCTATGGCTACACCTTC | CASSYIGLSYGYTF
TRBJ1-2 | TRBV9 | few | - | TGTGCCAGCAGCGTAGTTACACATAACTATGGCTACACCTTC | CASSVVTHNYGYTF
TRBJ2-7 | TRBV19 | - | - | TGTGCCAGTAGTATTAGGATTGGGGAGACCTACGAGCAGTACTTC | CASSIRIGETYEQYF
TRBJ2-7 | TRBV18 | few | - | TGTGCCAGCTCATTACCGGCCGGCGGCATGGACGAGCAGTACTTC | CASSLPAGGMDEQYF
TRBJ1-1 | TRBV4-1 | - | - | TGCGCCAGCAGCCAAGCACAGACCAACACTGAAGCTTTCTTT | CASSQAQTNTEAFF
TRBJ2-7 | TRBV5-4 | - | TRBD1 | TGTGCCAGCAGTCGGGGACAGCAACCATACGAGCAGTACTTC | CASSRGQQPYEQYF
TRBJ1-1 | TRBV4-1 | - | - | TGCGCCAGCAGCCAAGAGGGGGGGCCAAGTGGAGCTTTCTTT | CASSQEGGPSGAFF
TRBJ2-7 | TRBV4-2 | many | TRBD1 | TGTGCCAGCAGCCAAGCGGACAGGGGGTACGAGCAGTACTTC | CASSQADRGYEQYF
TRBJ2-1 | TRBV7-8 | - | - | TGTGCCAGCAGCTCCCCCCTCGGAGCCGGGAACTACTACAATGAGCAGTTCTTC | CASSSPLGAGNYYNEQFF
TRBJ2-7 | TRBV19 | - | - | TGTGCCAGTAGTCGCGAGAGCGAGCAGTACTTC | CASSRESEQYF
TRBJ1-5 | TRBV5-1 | few | - | TGCGCCAGCAGCTCGGACAGCCATCAGCCCCAGCATTTT | CASSSDSHQPQHF
TRBJ1-2 | TRBV7-2 | few | TRBD1 | TGTGCCAGCAGCTTAAATCCCGGGACAGGGAATGGCTACACCTTC | CASSLNPGTGNGYTF
TRBJ2-5 | TRBV7-9 | - | - | TGTGCCAGCAGCCCTGGAGGACCTCAAGAGACCCAGTACTTC | CASSPGGPQETQYF
TRBJ2-4 | TRBV11-2 | few | TRBD2 | TGTGCCAGCAGCCCAGGGCCCCAGCGGGGGCGGGCCAAAAACATTCAGTACTTC | CASSPGPQRGRAKNIQYF
TRBJ1-2 | TRBV30 | - | - | TGTGCCTGGAAAAGGCTCGGAGGGAATGGCTACACCTTC | CAWKRLGGNGYTF
TRBJ2-5 | TRBV19 | - | TRBD1 | TGTGCCAGTAGGACGGGACAGGGGGATGGAGAGACCCAGTACTTC | CASRTGQGDGETQYF
TRBJ2-1 | TRBV7-8 | few | - | TGTGCCAGCAGCTTAAAAGGGACCCCGGACAATGAGCAGTTCTTC | CASSLKGTPDNEQFF
TRBJ1-1 | TRBV15 | few | - | TGTGCCACCAGCAGAGCGGCAGAAGAAGCTTTCTTT | CATSRAAEEAFF
TRBJ2-3 | TRBV5-1 | - | - | TGCGCCAGCAGCTTGGCTACTGGGACAGATACGCAGTATTTT | CASSLATGTDTQYF
TRBJ2-1 | TRBV18 | - | TRBD2 | TGTGCCAGCTCACCAGAGTCCCTAGCGGGGGGCTCCTACAATGAGCAGTTCTTC | CASSPESLAGGSYNEQFF
TRBJ1-1 | TRBV30 | few | - | TGTGCCTGGGCATGGGGGAACACTGAAGCTTTCTTT | CAWAWGNTEAFF
TRBJ1-2 | TRBV7-9 | - | - | TGTGCCAGCACCATTAGGTTACAGGGCTATGGCTACACCTTC | CASTIRLQGYGYTF
TRBJ2-5 | TRBV30 | - | - | TGTGCCTGGAGTGTAATCCGGGGATTTGGGGAGACCCAGTACTTC | CAWSVIRGFGETQYF
TRBJ2-3 | TRBV9 | - | TRBD2 | TGTGCCAGCAGCGTAGGCCCTAGCGGGGGGTTTAGCACAGATACGCAGTATTTT | CASSVGPSGGFSTDTQYF
TRBJ2-3 | TRBV5-1 | few | TRBD1 | TGCGCCAGCAGCCCAGGACAGGGTGGTTCCGATACGCAGTATTTT | CASSPGQGGSDTQYF
TRBJ1-1 | TRBV4-1 | - | TRBD1 | TGCGCCAGCAGCCATCCCCTTGGGACAGGGAGTACTGAAGCTTTCTTT | CASSHPLGTGSTEAFF